These T cell receptor beta chains were read from a single sample in a study of identical twins. TCRdb independently ran MiXCR on the 5' RACE reads; one entry per CDR3 protein. The sample lists 640,000 or so distinct CDR3 sequences; less than 7% were seen once. Source material: naive T cells sorted from blood. Receptors were obtained from a man aged 18 to 30 in good health. CDR3s include the opening cysteine and the closing phenylalanine or tryptophan. Each record gives: D gene, J gene, clone size, V gene, CDR3 protein, CDR3 DNA. D genes are given only for firm matches. Expanded clones get a size class; other rows say once, few or many, or leave the size out.

d_gene: -; j_gene: TRBJ1-5; abundance: many; v_gene: TRBV20-1; CDR3aa: CSVRDNGINQPQHF; CDR3nt: TGCAGTGTCCGGGACAATGGGATTAATCAGCCCCAGCATTTT
d_gene: -; j_gene: TRBJ2-1; abundance: few; v_gene: TRBV12-3/TRBV12-4; CDR3aa: CASSFESTYNEQFF; CDR3nt: TGTGCCAGCAGTTTTGAGTCGACCTACAATGAGCAGTTCTTC
d_gene: -; j_gene: TRBJ1-1; abundance: many; v_gene: TRBV12-3/TRBV12-4; CDR3aa: CASSGRHLAEAFF; CDR3nt: TGTGCCAGCAGTGGGAGACACTTGGCTGAAGCTTTCTTT
d_gene: -; j_gene: TRBJ2-5; abundance: many; v_gene: TRBV12-3/TRBV12-4; CDR3aa: CASSPGAPQETQYF; CDR3nt: TGTGCCAGCAGTCCTGGGGCACCCCAAGAGACCCAGTACTTC
d_gene: TRBD1; j_gene: TRBJ2-7; abundance: many; v_gene: TRBV12-3/TRBV12-4; CDR3aa: CASSFGDRGFYEQYF; CDR3nt: TGTGCCAGCAGTTTTGGAGACAGGGGCTTCTACGAGCAGTACTTC
d_gene: TRBD2; j_gene: TRBJ2-7; abundance: many; v_gene: TRBV6-2/TRBV6-3; CDR3aa: CASISPVKREVYEQYF; CDR3nt: TGTGCCAGCATCTCTCCCGTGAAGCGGGAGGTCTACGAGCAGTACTTC
d_gene: -; j_gene: TRBJ2-1; abundance: many; v_gene: TRBV20-1; CDR3aa: CSATRDGHNEQFF; CDR3nt: TGCAGTGCTACCCGGGACGGTCACAATGAGCAGTTCTTC
d_gene: -; j_gene: TRBJ2-1; abundance: -; v_gene: TRBV11-2; CDR3aa: CASRPLAVRYNEQFF; CDR3nt: TGTGCCAGCAGGCCCCTGGCGGTAAGATACAATGAGCAGTTCTTC
d_gene: -; j_gene: TRBJ2-5; abundance: -; v_gene: TRBV5-5; CDR3aa: CASSFYSRLETQYF; CDR3nt: TGTGCCAGCAGCTTTTACTCTCGGCTGGAGACCCAGTACTTC
d_gene: -; j_gene: TRBJ1-2; abundance: -; v_gene: TRBV2; CDR3aa: CARRATNYGYTF; CDR3nt: TGTGCCAGACGGGCTACAAACTATGGCTACACCTTC
d_gene: TRBD2; j_gene: TRBJ2-3; abundance: many; v_gene: TRBV12-3/TRBV12-4; CDR3aa: CASSTPGTREYF; CDR3nt: TGTGCCAGCAGCACGCCCGGGACTAGGGAGTATTTT
d_gene: -; j_gene: TRBJ2-1; abundance: few; v_gene: TRBV29-1; CDR3aa: CSVDAGIGVSSYNEQFF; CDR3nt: TGCAGCGTTGACGCTGGGATCGGGGTGAGCTCCTACAATGAGCAGTTCTTC
d_gene: TRBD1; j_gene: TRBJ2-4; abundance: -; v_gene: TRBV11-3; CDR3aa: CASSLVSPKCPRQGLSGQPGYF; CDR3nt: TGTGCCAGCAGCTTAGTGTCCCCGAAATGTCCTAGACAGGGATTATCTGGACAGCCAGGGTACTTC
d_gene: -; j_gene: TRBJ2-1; abundance: many; v_gene: TRBV29-1; CDR3aa: CSYLGEAGEQFF; CDR3nt: TGCAGCTACCTTGGAGAGGCGGGAGAGCAGTTCTTC
d_gene: TRBD1; j_gene: TRBJ2-1; abundance: many; v_gene: TRBV19; CDR3aa: CASRDRGASDEQFF; CDR3nt: TGTGCCAGTAGAGACAGGGGGGCGAGTGATGAGCAGTTCTTC
d_gene: -; j_gene: TRBJ1-5; abundance: -; v_gene: TRBV6-5; CDR3aa: CASSYGHYNQPQHF; CDR3nt: TGTGCCAGCAGCTACGGACACTACAATCAGCCCCAGCATTTT
d_gene: -; j_gene: TRBJ2-7; abundance: many; v_gene: TRBV28; CDR3aa: CASSLLKGLEGEQYF; CDR3nt: TGTGCCAGCAGTTTATTGAAGGGACTCGAGGGGGAGCAGTACTTC
d_gene: -; j_gene: TRBJ1-2; abundance: few; v_gene: TRBV20-1; CDR3aa: CSASSPEGINGYTF; CDR3nt: TGCAGTGCCAGCTCTCCGGAGGGGATAAATGGCTACACCTTC
d_gene: -; j_gene: TRBJ1-4; abundance: few; v_gene: TRBV27; CDR3aa: CASSRRYVEGEKLFF; CDR3nt: TGTGCCAGCAGTCGCCGTTACGTCGAGGGGGAAAAACTGTTTTTT
d_gene: -; j_gene: TRBJ1-1; abundance: -; v_gene: TRBV7-9; CDR3aa: CASSSEEGLVTEAFF; CDR3nt: TGTGCCAGCAGCTCCGAGGAGGGATTAGTAACTGAAGCTTTCTTT
d_gene: -; j_gene: TRBJ2-1; abundance: few; v_gene: TRBV18; CDR3aa: CASSPEQGTYNEQFF; CDR3nt: TGTGCCAGCTCACCGGAACAGGGCACCTACAATGAGCAGTTCTTC
d_gene: -; j_gene: TRBJ2-7; abundance: many; v_gene: TRBV20-1; CDR3aa: CSARKYRVRYEQYF; CDR3nt: TGCAGTGCTAGAAAGTACAGGGTTCGATACGAGCAGTACTTC
d_gene: -; j_gene: TRBJ2-1; abundance: many; v_gene: TRBV9; CDR3aa: CASSGRLQSSLGNEQFF; CDR3nt: TGTGCCAGCAGCGGCCGACTACAATCATCTCTGGGGAATGAGCAGTTCTTC
d_gene: -; j_gene: TRBJ1-1; abundance: -; v_gene: TRBV11-2; CDR3aa: CASSLSLSVVNTEAFF; CDR3nt: TGTGCCAGCAGCTTAAGTCTGTCGGTAGTCAACACTGAAGCTTTCTTT
d_gene: -; j_gene: TRBJ2-1; abundance: once; v_gene: TRBV20-1; CDR3aa: CSAREGAGATEQFF; CDR3nt: TGCAGTGCTAGAGAGGGGGCAGGGGCCACCGAGCAGTTCTTC
d_gene: -; j_gene: TRBJ2-1; abundance: few; v_gene: TRBV7-2; CDR3aa: CASSLVQGKSEQFF; CDR3nt: TGTGCCAGCAGCTTAGTACAGGGTAAGTCTGAGCAGTTCTTC
d_gene: TRBD2; j_gene: TRBJ2-3; abundance: many; v_gene: TRBV10-3; CDR3aa: CAIRELAGGPDTQYF; CDR3nt: TGTGCCATCAGAGAACTAGCGGGAGGGCCCGATACGCAGTATTTT
d_gene: -; j_gene: TRBJ1-5; abundance: few; v_gene: TRBV6-1; CDR3aa: CASSVRGGNQPQHF; CDR3nt: TGTGCCAGCAGTGTCAGGGGTGGCAATCAGCCCCAGCATTTT
d_gene: TRBD2; j_gene: TRBJ2-3; abundance: many; v_gene: TRBV20-1; CDR3aa: CSATTSSPTDTQYF; CDR3nt: TGCAGTGCCACGACTAGCTCCCCCACAGATACGCAGTATTTT